The T cell receptor (beta chain) described here comes from a study of shared clonotypes between healthy human individuals. J was trimmed by 5 bases and V by 7 bases; bases with no gene match: 15. The germline gives CDR1 SGDLS, CDR2 YYNGEE. CDR3 size: 15 residues. Assay: immunoSEQ multiplex PCR; the TCRdb copy retains only in-frame clones and omits some. The data contain 1.4 million to 1.5 million clones, around 97% of them singletons. The specimen was naive CD4+ T cells sorted from blood. The subset is: CD45RA+ positively selected. The sequence came from a man under 40 in good health. The chain uses TRBV9 and TRBJ2-7, with 7 bases identical to TRBD2. In DNA, the CDR3 is TGTGCCAGCTCCTGGGGGGGGAGCACTTCGAACGAGCAGTACTTC. Protein product: CASSWGGSTSNEQYF.